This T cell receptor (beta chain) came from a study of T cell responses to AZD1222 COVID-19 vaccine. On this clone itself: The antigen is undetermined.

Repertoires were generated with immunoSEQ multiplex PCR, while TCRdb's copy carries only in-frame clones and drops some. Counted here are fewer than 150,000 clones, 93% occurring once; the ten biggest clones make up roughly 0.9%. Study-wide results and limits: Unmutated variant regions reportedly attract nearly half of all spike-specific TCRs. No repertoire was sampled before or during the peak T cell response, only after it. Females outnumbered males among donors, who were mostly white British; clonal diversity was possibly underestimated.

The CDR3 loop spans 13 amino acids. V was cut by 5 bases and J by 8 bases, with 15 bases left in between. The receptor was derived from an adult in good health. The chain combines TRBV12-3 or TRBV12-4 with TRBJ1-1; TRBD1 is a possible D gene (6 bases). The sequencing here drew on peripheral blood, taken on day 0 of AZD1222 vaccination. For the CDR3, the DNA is TGTGCCAGCAGTGTCGGACAGTTGCGCGAAGCTTTCTTT. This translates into CASSVGQLREAFF.